Each of the 4 T cell receptor beta chains below was sequenced from the same sample in a study of T cells after yellow fever vaccination. TCRdb fed the 5' RACE reads into MiXCR, producing one record per CDR3 protein. This sample has 300,000 to 350,000 distinct CDR3 sequences, with approximately 4.5% found just once. The sequences come from PBMCs, collected 15 days after the yellow fever booster vaccination. The receptor source for this set is a man aged 18 to 30 who received the YFV17D yellow fever vaccine.

A few counts support this clonotype. The CDR3 DNA is TGTGCCAGCCACAGGAACACTGAAGCTTTCTTT. The encoded protein is CASHRNTEAFF. The J gene is TRBJ1-1, the V gene TRBV6-1; D remains ambiguous. Trimming pared 8 bases from V and 1 base from J, leaving 5 bases between. The CDR3 contains 11 residues. Germline V gene data show CDR1 as MNHNS and CDR2 as SASEGT.

This clonotype was seen at least ten times. The chain recombines TRBV4-3 with TRBJ1-4; 10 bases are shared with TRBD1. The CDR3 runs to 14 residues. The germline V gene has CDR1 LGHNA and CDR2 YSLEER. J was trimmed by 7 bases and V by 1 base; bases with no gene match: 0. In DNA, the CDR3 is TGCGCCAGCAGCCAAGGACAGGGGGCTGAAAAACTGTTTTTT. Amino acids: CASSQGQGAEKLFF.

This clonotype was found a few times. The rearrangement joins TRBV12-3 or TRBV12-4 to TRBJ2-5, with TRBD2 matching over 7 bases. The CDR3 length is 13 residues. J lost 2 bases, V lost 6 bases, and 3 bases had no gene match. The CDR3 region is CASSAGEQETQYF. In DNA, the CDR3 is TGTGCCAGCAGCGCGGGGGAACAAGAGACCCAGTACTTC.

The chain recombines TRBV4-1 with TRBJ2-3; D remains unclear. Trimming removed 1 base from V and 6 bases from J, with 14 bases in between. CDR1 is MGHRA and CDR2 is YSYEKL in the germline V gene. This CDR3 has 15 amino acids. CDR3 DNA: TGCGCCAGCAGCCAAGGGCTAGGAGTGATCGATACGCAGTATTTT. Translation gives CASSQGLGVIDTQYF.